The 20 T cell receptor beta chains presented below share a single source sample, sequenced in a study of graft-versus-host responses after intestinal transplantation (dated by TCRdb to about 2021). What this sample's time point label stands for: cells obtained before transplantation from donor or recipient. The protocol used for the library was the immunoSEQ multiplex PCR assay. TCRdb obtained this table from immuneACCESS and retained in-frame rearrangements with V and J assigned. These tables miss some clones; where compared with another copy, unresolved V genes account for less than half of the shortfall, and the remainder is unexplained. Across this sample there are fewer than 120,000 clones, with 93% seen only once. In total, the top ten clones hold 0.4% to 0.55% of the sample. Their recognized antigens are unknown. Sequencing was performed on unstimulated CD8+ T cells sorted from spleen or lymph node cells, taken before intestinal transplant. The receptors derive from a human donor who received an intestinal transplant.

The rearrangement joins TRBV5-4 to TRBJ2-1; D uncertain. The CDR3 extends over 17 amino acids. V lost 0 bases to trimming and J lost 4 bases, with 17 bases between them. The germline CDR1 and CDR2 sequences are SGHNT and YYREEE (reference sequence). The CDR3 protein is CASSLAVFVGYYNEQFF. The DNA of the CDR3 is TGTGCCAGCAGCTTGGCGGTCTTTGTTGGCTATTACAATGAGCAGTTCTTC. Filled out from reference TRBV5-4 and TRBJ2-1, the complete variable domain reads ETGVTQSPTHLIKTRGQQVTLRCSSQSGHNTVSWYQQALGQGPQFIFQYYREEENGRGNFPPRFSGLQFPNYSSELNVNALELDDSALYLCASSLAVFVGYYNEQFFGPGTRLTVL.

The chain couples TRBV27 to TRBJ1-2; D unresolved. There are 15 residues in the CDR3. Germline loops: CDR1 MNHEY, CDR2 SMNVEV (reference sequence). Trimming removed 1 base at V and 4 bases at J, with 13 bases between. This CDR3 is CASSLWAGSSYGYTF. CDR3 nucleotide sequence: TGTGCCAGCAGTTTATGGGCAGGCTCCTCCTATGGCTACACCTTC.

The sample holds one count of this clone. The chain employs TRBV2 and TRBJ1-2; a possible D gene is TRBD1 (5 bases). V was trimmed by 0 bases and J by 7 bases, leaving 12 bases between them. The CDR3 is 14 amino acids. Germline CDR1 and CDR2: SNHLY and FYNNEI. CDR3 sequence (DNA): TGTGCCAGCAGTGAAGCCGGTTGGGGGGGTGGCTACACCTTC. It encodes CASSEAGWGGGYTF.

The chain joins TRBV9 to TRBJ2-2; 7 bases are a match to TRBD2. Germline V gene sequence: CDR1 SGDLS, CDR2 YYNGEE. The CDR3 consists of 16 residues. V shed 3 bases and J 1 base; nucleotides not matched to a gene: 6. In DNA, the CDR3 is TGTGCCAGCAGCGACCGACCGGGGGGGAACACCGGGGAGCTGTTTTTT. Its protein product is CASSDRPGGNTGELFF.

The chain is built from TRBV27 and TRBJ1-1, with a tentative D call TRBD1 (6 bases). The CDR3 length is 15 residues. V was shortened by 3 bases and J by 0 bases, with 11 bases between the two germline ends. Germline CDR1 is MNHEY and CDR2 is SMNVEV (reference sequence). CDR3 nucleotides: TGTGCCAGCAGTTTGGTGCACAGGGTGAACACTGAAGCTTTCTTT. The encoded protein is CASSLVHRVNTEAFF.

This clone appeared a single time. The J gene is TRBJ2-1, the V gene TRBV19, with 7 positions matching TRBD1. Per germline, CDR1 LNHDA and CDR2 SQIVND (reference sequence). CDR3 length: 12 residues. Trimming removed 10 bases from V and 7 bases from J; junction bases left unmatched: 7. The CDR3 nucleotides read TGTGCCACGCGACAGGGTTCGAATGAGCAGTTCTTC. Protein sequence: CATRQGSNEQFF.

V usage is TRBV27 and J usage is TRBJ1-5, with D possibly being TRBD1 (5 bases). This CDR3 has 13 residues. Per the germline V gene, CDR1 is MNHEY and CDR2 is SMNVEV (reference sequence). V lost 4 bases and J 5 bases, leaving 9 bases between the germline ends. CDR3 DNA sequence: TGTGCCAGCAGTTCAGGGTCCTATCAGCCCCAGCATTTT. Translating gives CASSSGSYQPQHF.

The CDR3 spells CASSASYEQFF. The CDR3 DNA reads TGTGCCAGCAGCGCGTCTTATGAGCAGTTCTTC. This chain joins TRBV11-2 and TRBJ2-1; D remains ambiguous. The germline V gene has CDR1 SGHAT and CDR2 FQNNGV. The CDR3 has 11 amino acids. Trimming took 5 bases from V and 8 from J, leaving 7 bases between them.

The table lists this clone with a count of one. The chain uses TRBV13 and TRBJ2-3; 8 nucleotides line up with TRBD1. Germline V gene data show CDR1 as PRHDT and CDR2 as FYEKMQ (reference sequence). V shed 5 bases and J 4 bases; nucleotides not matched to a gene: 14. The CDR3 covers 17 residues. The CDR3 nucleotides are TGTGCCAGCAGCCTTTACCTCGGACAGGGTATTTCAGATACGCAGTATTTT. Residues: CASSLYLGQGISDTQYF.

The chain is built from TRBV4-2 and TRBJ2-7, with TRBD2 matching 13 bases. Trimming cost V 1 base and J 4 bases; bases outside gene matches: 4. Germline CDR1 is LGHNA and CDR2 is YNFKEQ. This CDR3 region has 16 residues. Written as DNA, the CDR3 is TGTGCCAGCAGCCAAGTCCCGGGACTAGCGGGATACGAGCAGTACTTC. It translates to CASSQVPGLAGYEQYF.

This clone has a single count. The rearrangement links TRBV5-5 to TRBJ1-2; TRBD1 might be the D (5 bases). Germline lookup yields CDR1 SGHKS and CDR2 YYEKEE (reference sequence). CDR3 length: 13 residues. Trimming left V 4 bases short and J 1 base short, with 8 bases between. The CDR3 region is CASSRGFNYGYTF. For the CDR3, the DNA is TGTGCCAGCAGCAGGGGTTTTAACTATGGCTACACCTTC.

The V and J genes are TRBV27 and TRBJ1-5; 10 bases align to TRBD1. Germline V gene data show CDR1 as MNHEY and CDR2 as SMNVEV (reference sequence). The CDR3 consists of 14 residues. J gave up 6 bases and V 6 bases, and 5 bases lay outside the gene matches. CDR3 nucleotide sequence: TGTGCCAGCAGCTCCGGGACAGGGGCTCAGCCCCAGCATTTT. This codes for CASSSGTGAQPQHF.

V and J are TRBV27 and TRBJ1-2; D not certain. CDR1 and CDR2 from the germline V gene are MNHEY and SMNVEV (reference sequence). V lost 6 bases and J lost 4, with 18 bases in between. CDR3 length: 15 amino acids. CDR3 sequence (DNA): TGTGCCAGCAGATCGATAGATGGTTATGGCTATGGCTACACCTTC. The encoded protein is CASRSIDGYGYGYTF.

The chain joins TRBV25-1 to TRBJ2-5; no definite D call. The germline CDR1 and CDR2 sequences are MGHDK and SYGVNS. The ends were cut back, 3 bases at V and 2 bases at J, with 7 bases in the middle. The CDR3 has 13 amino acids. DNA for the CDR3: TGTGCCAGCAGTGAGTCAGTTCAAGAGACCCAGTACTTC. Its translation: CASSESVQETQYF.

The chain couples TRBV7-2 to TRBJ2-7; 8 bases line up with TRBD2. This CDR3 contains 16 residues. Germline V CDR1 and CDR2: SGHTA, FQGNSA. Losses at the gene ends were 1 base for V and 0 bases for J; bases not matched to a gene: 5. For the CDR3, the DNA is TGTGCCAGCAGCTTAGAGTTGGCGGGAGGCTCCTACGAGCAGTACTTC. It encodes CASSLELAGGSYEQYF.

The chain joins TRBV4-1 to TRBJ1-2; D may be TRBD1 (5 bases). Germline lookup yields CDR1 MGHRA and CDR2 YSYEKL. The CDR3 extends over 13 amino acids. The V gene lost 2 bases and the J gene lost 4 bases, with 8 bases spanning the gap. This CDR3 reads CASSQHGGYGYTF. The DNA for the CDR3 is TGCGCCAGCAGCCAACACGGGGGCTATGGCTACACCTTC.

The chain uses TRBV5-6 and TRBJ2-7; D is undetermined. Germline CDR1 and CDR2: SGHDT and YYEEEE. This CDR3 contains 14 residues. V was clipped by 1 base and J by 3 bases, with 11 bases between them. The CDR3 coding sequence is TGTGCCAGCAGCTTGAGTCGCAGACTCTACGAGCAGTACTTC. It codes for CASSLSRRLYEQYF.

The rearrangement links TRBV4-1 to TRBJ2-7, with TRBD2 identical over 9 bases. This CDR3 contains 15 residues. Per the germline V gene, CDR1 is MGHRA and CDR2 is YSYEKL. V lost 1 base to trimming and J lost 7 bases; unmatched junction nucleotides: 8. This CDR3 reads CASSQVLAGPMEQYF. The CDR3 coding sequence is TGCGCCAGCAGCCAAGTCCTAGCGGGACCCATGGAGCAGTACTTC.

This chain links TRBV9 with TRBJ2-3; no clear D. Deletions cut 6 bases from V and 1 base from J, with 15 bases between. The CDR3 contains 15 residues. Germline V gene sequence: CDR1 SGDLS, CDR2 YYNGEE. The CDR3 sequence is CASTPSELGTDTQYF. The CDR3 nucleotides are TGTGCCAGCACCCCTTCTGAGTTAGGCACAGATACGCAGTATTTT.

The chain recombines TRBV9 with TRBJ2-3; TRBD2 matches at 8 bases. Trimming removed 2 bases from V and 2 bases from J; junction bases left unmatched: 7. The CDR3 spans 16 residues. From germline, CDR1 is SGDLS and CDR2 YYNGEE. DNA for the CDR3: TGTGCCAGCAGCGTTAGTAGCGGGACCACCACAGATACGCAGTATTTT. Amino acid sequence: CASSVSSGTTTDTQYF.